Included here is one T cell receptor (beta chain) sequence, with context. The antigen is undetermined. This sample was included in a study of cytomegalovirus exposure and HLA in healthy donors. Overall study findings and caveats: The study listed roughly 150 cytomegalovirus-associated TCR beta chains. According to a later analysis, most TCR beta chains associated with CMV appeared HLA-restricted.

This CDR3 region has 15 residues. The V segment lost 5 bases and the J segment 1 base; nucleotides outside the gene matches: 7. In germline, CDR1 is MNHNS, CDR2 SASEGT. The PCR employed 60 Vbeta primers together with 13 Jbeta primers. Only in-frame clones appear in the TCRdb table, and some are missing; sequencing was by immunoSEQ multiplex PCR. Here the sample spans about 64,000 clones, around 78% being singletons. This TCR derives from a young man in good health and CMV-seropositive. V usage is TRBV6-1 and J usage is TRBJ1-1, with TRBD1 matching over 7 bases. Sequenced input: PBMCs. Here the CDR3 DNA reads TGTGCCAGCAGTAGACAGGGAGTTAGGAACACTGAAGCTTTCTTT. This sequence encodes CASSRQGVRNTEAFF.